The entry below gives a single T cell receptor beta chain sequence along with its context. What it binds is unknown. V was pared by 5 bases and J by 2 bases, with 15 bases between. The CDR3 is 15 residues long. The V gene's germline CDR1 is MNHEY and CDR2 SVGAGI. The table came from immunoSEQ multiplex PCR; TCRdb's copy has only in-frame clones and leaves some out. The table includes some 150,000 clones, around nine tenths detected once. This specimen belongs to a study of T cell responses to AZD1222 COVID-19 vaccine. Overall study results and limits: Spike-specific TCR breadth and depth both grew after two AZD1222 doses. Donors were mostly white British, more females; clonal diversity possibly underestimated. With dominance at 160-218 and 743-854, vaccine-associated CD4 TCRs spanned spike.

This TCR was sampled from an adult in good health. The specimen comprised peripheral blood, sampled on day 0 of AZD1222 vaccination. The rearrangement links TRBV6-5 to TRBJ2-5; D ambiguous. Here the CDR3 reads CASSNDLLGQETQYF. The DNA of the CDR3 is TGTGCCAGCAGTAACGACTTGCTCGGTCAAGAGACCCAGTACTTC.